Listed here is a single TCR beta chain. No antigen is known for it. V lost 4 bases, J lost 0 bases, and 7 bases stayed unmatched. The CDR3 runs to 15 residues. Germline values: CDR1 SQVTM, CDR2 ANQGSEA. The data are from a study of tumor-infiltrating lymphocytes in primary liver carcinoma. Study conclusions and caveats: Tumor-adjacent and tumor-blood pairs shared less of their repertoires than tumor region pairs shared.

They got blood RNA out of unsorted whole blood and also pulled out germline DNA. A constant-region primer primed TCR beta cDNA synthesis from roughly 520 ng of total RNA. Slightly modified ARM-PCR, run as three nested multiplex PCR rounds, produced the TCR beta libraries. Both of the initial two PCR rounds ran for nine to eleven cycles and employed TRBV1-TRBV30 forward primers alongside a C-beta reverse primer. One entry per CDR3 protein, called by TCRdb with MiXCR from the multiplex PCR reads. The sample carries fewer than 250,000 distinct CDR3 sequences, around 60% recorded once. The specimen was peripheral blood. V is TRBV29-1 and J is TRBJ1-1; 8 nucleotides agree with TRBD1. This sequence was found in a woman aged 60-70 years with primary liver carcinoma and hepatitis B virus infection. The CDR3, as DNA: TGCAGCGTTGCAGGGGGCTGGGGGATGAACACTGAAGCTTTCTTT. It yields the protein CSVAGGWGMNTEAFF.